This entry lists 15 T cell receptor beta chains sequenced from one sample in a study of T-cell memory formation after mild COVID-19. Using its own MiXCR run on the 5' RACE reads, TCRdb lists one record per CDR3 protein. The data hold fewer than 550,000 distinct CDR3 sequences, with 15% to 25% observed a single time. The sample consisted of PBMCs or a T cell subset sorted from them (not recorded which). These receptors all stem from an adult woman who had mild COVID-19 (a few samples of this study predate the infection). Cell type and time point are not known.

The chain couples TRBV12-3 or TRBV12-4 to TRBJ2-1; TRBD1 agrees at 7 bases. CDR3 length: 16 amino acids. V gave up 6 bases and J gave up 4 bases; unmatched junction bases: 12. CDR3 region: CASSPPSGTEYNEQFF. CDR3 DNA: TGTGCCAGCAGCCCACCGTCCGGGACAGAGTACAATGAGCAGTTCTTC.

The chain employs TRBV7-9 and TRBJ2-1, with D possibly matching TRBD2 (6 bases). In germline, CDR1 is SEHNR, CDR2 FQNEAQ (reference sequence). The CDR3 covers 13 residues. V lost 7 bases and J lost 2, with 9 bases in between. The CDR3 protein is CASMRGTYNEQFF. The CDR3 DNA follows: TGTGCCAGCATGCGGGGTACCTACAATGAGCAGTTCTTC.

This chain links TRBV29-1 with TRBJ2-2, with TRBD2 identical over 7 bases. The germline V gene has CDR1 SQVTM and CDR2 ANQGSEA. V was pared by 3 bases and J by 0 bases, with 7 bases of the junction left unmatched. The CDR3 consists of 16 residues. The CDR3 coding sequence is TGCAGCGTTGAGGGAGGGGAGGGCTCGAACACCGGGGAGCTGTTTTTT. Translated, it gives CSVEGGEGSNTGELFF.

In its sample, this clonotype was seen many times. The chain joins TRBV5-5 to TRBJ2-6; D might be TRBD1 (5 bases). Per germline, CDR1 SGHKS and CDR2 YYEKEE (reference sequence). Trimming took 3 bases from V and 2 from J, leaving 12 bases between them. This CDR3 has 16 residues. CDR3 coding DNA: TGTGCCAGCAGCTGGTACTCAGGGACTGGGGCCAACGTCCTGACTTTC. Its translation is CASSWYSGTGANVLTF.

This clonotype was seen only a few times. CDR3 bases: TGTGCCAGCAGCCAGGAAGCGGACAATGAGCAGTTCTTC. Amino acid sequence: CASSQEADNEQFF. The chain uses TRBV3-1 and TRBJ2-1; D possibly corresponds to TRBD2 (5 bases). Germline CDR1 reads LGHDT; CDR2 reads YNNKEL (reference sequence). Trimming stripped 3 bases from V and 5 bases from J, with 8 bases between. This CDR3 has 13 amino acids.

This clonotype was observed a handful of times. The chain has TRBV7-2 and TRBJ2-7; maybe TRBD2 (6 bases). Trimming shortened V by 4 bases and J by 9 bases, and 22 bases separated the two germline ends. This CDR3 region has 15 residues. In germline, CDR1 is SGHTA, CDR2 FQGNSA. CDR3 protein: CASSSVGDSRRRQYF. CDR3 sequence (DNA): TGTGCCAGCAGCTCAGTTGGGGACTCTCGACGGAGGCAGTACTTC.

This clonotype was counted a few times. The chain has TRBV7-3 and TRBJ2-1; D remains ambiguous. The germline V gene has CDR1 SGHTA and CDR2 FQGTGA. The CDR3 runs to 12 residues. V shed 3 bases and J shed 10 bases, with 10 bases lying between them. The CDR3 DNA reads as TGTGCCAGCAGCTTCTTAACGCAAGAGCAGTTCTTC. Encoded protein: CASSFLTQEQFF.

This clonotype was seen only a few times. The J gene is TRBJ2-3, the V gene TRBV4-3, with 8 bases identical to TRBD2. Germline V gene data show CDR1 as LGHNA and CDR2 as YSLEER. This CDR3 region has 15 residues. Trimming cost V 6 bases and J 0 bases; bases outside gene matches: 5. DNA of the CDR3: TGCGCCAGCAGAACCGGGACTAGGAGCACAGATACGCAGTATTTT. Protein product: CASRTGTRSTDTQYF.

The CDR3 loop is CASSVAPRDGYEQYF. CDR3 nucleotide sequence: TGTGCCAGCAGCGTAGCCCCCCGGGACGGCTACGAGCAGTACTTC. The gene calls are TRBV9 and TRBJ2-7; tentatively, D is TRBD1 or TRBD2 (5 bases each). CDR1 is SGDLS, CDR2 YYNGEE, per germline. The CDR3 contains 15 residues. V was shortened by 0 bases and J by 3 bases, with 13 bases between the two germline ends.

DNA for the CDR3: TGTGCCAGCAGCTTGAGAAGGGGACTGAGGGGCACTGAAGCTTTCTTT. Amino acids: CASSLRRGLRGTEAFF. The chain couples TRBV7-9 to TRBJ1-1; weak D call: TRBD1 (5 bases). The germline V and J ends were trimmed by 3 bases and 4 bases, with 18 bases remaining between them. Per germline, CDR1 SEHNR and CDR2 FQNEAQ (reference sequence). The CDR3 is made up of 16 amino acids.

In its sample, this clonotype is medium-sized (0.01 to 0.1%). CDR3 residues: CASSPRAGKGEQFF. The CDR3 DNA reads TGTGCCAGCAGCCCAAGGGCAGGGAAGGGTGAGCAGTTCTTC. This chain joins TRBV7-9 and TRBJ2-1; tentatively, D is TRBD1 (5 bases). The CDR3 has 14 residues. Germline assignment: CDR1 SEHNR and CDR2 FQNEAQ (reference sequence). Trimming took 5 bases from V and 9 from J, leaving 17 bases between them.

In this sample, this clonotype turned up a few times. The chain has TRBV9 and TRBJ2-7, with D possibly TRBD2 on 5 matching bases. CDR1 and CDR2 from the germline V gene are SGDLS and YYNGEE. The V gene lost 0 bases and the J gene lost 2 bases, with 12 bases spanning the gap. This CDR3 is 15 amino acids long. The CDR3 DNA reads as TGTGCCAGCAGCGTAGGGGGAGACACAGCCTACGAGCAGTACTTC. This translates into CASSVGGDTAYEQYF.

The chain combines TRBV4-3 with TRBJ2-2; 8 bases fit TRBD2. The V gene end was trimmed by 1 base and the J gene end by 7 bases; junction bases not matched to a gene: 14. Germline V gives CDR1 LGHNA, CDR2 YSLEER. The CDR3 loop spans 18 amino acids. The chain's CDR3 is CASSQGREAGVAGGELFF. The DNA for the CDR3 is TGCGCCAGCAGCCAAGGCCGGGAAGCGGGAGTAGCGGGCGGGGAGCTGTTTTTT.

The chain has TRBV3-1 and TRBJ2-5; unclear D gene. Germline values: CDR1 LGHDT, CDR2 YNNKEL (reference sequence). V lost 4 bases to trimming and J lost 3 bases, with 6 bases between them. The CDR3 covers 12 residues. The CDR3 sequence is CASSPVEETQYF. CDR3 in DNA: TGTGCCAGCAGCCCTGTAGAAGAGACCCAGTACTTC.

The table lists this clonotype with a few counts. The V gene is TRBV20-1, the J gene TRBJ1-4; tentatively, D is TRBD1 (6 bases). The germline gives CDR1 DFQATT, CDR2 SNEGSKA (reference sequence). Trimming took off 6 bases at V and 4 bases at J, with 15 bases between the two ends. CDR3 length: 14 amino acids. The CDR3 DNA reads TGCAGTGCACACGTGACAGGCCGTAATGAAAAACTGTTTTTT. This sequence encodes CSAHVTGRNEKLFF.